This record concerns one T cell receptor beta chain sequence. Assay used: immunoSEQ multiplex PCR; TCRdb lists only in-frame clones, some missing. The data hold approximately 240,000 clones, with 79% observed a single time. These data come from a study of blood T cell repertoires in COVID-19. Across the whole study: Acute and convalescent COVID-19 specimens originated in the United States, Italy and Spain. PBMCs, B-cell-depleted T cells, or T cells were the source of the cDNA or gDNA that made up the material.

This CDR3 has 14 residues. Unmatched junction bases numbered 9, after V lost 6 bases and J lost 8 bases. Germline V lookup: CDR1 MNHEY, CDR2 SMNVEV (reference sequence). The sample consisted of peripheral blood. The TCR sequence derives from a woman aged 40 to 50 with active or convalescent COVID-19. The genes are TRBV27 and TRBJ1-4; 7 bases map to TRBD1. The DNA of the CDR3 is TGTGCCAGCAGAATTACTCAGGGGGGAGAAAAACTGTTTTTT. This gives the protein CASRITQGGEKLFF. Full variable domain (outside the CDR3, taken from reference TRBV27 and TRBJ1-4): EAQVTQNPRYLITVTGKKLTVTCSQNMNHEYMSWYRQDPGLGLRQIYYSMNVEVTDKGDVPEGYKVSRKEKRNFPLILESPSPNQTSLYFCASRITQGGEKLFFGSGTQLSVL.